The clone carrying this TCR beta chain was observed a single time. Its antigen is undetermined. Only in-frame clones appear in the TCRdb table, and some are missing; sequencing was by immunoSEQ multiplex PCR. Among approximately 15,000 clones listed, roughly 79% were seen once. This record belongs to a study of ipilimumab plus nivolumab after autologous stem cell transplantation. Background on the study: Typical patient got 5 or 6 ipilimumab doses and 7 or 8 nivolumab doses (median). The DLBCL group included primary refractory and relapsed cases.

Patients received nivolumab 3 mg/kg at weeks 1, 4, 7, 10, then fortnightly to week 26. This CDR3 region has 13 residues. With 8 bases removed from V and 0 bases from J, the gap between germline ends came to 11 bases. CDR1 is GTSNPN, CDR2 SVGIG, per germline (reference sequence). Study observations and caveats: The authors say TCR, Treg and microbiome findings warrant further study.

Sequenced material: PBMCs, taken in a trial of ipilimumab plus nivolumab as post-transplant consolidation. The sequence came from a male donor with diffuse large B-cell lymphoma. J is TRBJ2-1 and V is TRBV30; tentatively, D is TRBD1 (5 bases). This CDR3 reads CALKQDSYNEQFF. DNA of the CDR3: TGTGCCCTAAAACAGGACTCCTACAATGAGCAGTTCTTC.